This T cell receptor beta chain emerged from a study of OX40 agonist ivuxolimab in advanced cancers. This clone occurred a few times. Its antigen is unknown. The study, taken as a whole, reports: The study did not work out the antigen specificity of the expanded peripheral T cells.

The V gene lost 1 base and the J gene lost 4 bases, with 11 bases spanning the gap. The CDR3 runs to 15 residues. CDR1 is PRHDT and CDR2 is FYEKMQ in the germline V gene (reference sequence). Produced via immunoSEQ multiplex PCR; TCRdb's table is partial and in-frame only. In the table there are about 70,000 clones, about 93% of which are singletons. This rearrangement joins TRBV13 to TRBJ1-3; the D gene is possibly TRBD1 (6 bases). Source: CD4+ or CD8+ T cells sorted from blood, taken in a trial of the OX40 agonist ivuxolimab. The sequence was obtained from an adult with an advanced solid tumor such as melanoma, head and neck, liver or kidney cancer. CDR3 residues: CASSLDRVGGNTIYF. DNA of the CDR3: TGTGCCAGCAGCTTAGACAGGGTAGGAGGAAACACCATATATTTT.